This T cell receptor (beta chain) was observed in a study of a mutant IDH1 vaccine in newly diagnosed glioma. Study context: Most had both radiotherapy and temozolomide beforehand; others had only one.

Clones were sequenced by immunoSEQ multiplex PCR, and TCRdb holds only the in-frame ones, with some missing. The sample has approximately 43,000 clones, approximately 92% seen once. From germline, CDR1 is SQVTM and CDR2 ANQGSEA. The CDR3 spans 12 residues. V lost 4 bases and J 0 bases, leaving 7 bases between the germline ends. As for time point: week 35, safety follow-up. The study gave 300 ug of mutant IDH1 20-mer peptide per vaccine dose, with topical imiquimod. Scheduled for weeks 1, 3, 5, 7, 11, 15, 19 and 23, eight vaccinations were given to patients. For this clone: Its antigen is still unknown.

This specimen was PBMCs, taken from a glioma patient whose treatment included an IDH1 peptide vaccine. This clonotype was sampled from a man in his forties or fifties with glioma. The rearrangement links TRBV29-1 to TRBJ2-7; no clear D. The CDR3 sequence: CSVVAPSYEQYF. CDR3 nucleotides: TGCAGCGTTGTCGCACCCTCCTACGAGCAGTACTTC.